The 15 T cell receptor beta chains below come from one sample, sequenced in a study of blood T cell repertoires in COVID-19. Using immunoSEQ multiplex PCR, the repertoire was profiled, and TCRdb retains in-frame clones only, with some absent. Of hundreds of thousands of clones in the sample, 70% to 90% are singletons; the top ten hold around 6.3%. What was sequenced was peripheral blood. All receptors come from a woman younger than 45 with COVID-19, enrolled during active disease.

The CDR3 bases are TGCAGTGCCAGTGCCCAACACGGGTCCCTCCACTTT. Protein: CSASAQHGSLHF. This chain connects TRBV20-1 to TRBJ1-6; no definite D call. Trimming cost V 6 bases and J 14 bases, with 17 bases left between them. CDR3 size: 12 residues. Germline V gives CDR1 DFQATT, CDR2 SNEGSKA (reference sequence).

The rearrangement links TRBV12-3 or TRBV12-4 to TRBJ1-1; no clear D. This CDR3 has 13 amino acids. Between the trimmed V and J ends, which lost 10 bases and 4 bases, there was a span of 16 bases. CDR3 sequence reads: CATSPLLSTEAFF. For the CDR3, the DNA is TGTGCCACCTCCCCTCTCTTGAGCACTGAAGCTTTCTTT.

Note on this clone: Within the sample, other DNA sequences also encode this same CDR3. CDR3 bases: TGTGCCAGTAGTTCCTCAGGGGTAGGCACTGAAGCTTTCTTT. Its translation is CASSSSGVGTEAFF. The V gene is TRBV19, the J gene TRBJ1-1, with D tentatively TRBD1 (6 bases). V lost 5 bases to trimming and J lost 4 bases, with 14 bases between them. CDR1 LNHDA and CDR2 SQIVND come from the germline V gene (reference sequence). The CDR3 length is 14 residues. Together with reference TRBV19 and TRBJ1-1, the CDR3 gives the full variable domain: DGGITQSPKYLFRKEGQNVTLSCEQNLNHDAMYWYRQDPGQGLRLIYYSQIVNDFQKGDIAEGYSVSREKKESFPLTVTSAQKNPTAFYLCASSSSGVGTEAFFGQGTRLTVV.

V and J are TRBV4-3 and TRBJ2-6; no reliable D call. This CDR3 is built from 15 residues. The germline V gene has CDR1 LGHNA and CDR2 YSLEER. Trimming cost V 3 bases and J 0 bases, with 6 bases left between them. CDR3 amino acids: CASSQTPSGANVLTF. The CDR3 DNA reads TGCGCCAGCAGCCAGACTCCCTCTGGGGCCAACGTCCTGACTTTC.

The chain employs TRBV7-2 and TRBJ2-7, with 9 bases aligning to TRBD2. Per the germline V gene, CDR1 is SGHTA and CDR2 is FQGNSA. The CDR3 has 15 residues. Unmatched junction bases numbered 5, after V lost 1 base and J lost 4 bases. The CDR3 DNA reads TGTGCCAGCAGCTTAGGACTAGCGGAGGGATACGAGCAGTACTTC. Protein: CASSLGLAEGYEQYF.

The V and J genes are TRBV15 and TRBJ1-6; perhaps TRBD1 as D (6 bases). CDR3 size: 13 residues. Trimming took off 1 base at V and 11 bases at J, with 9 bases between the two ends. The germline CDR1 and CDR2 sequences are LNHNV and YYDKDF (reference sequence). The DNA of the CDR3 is TGTGCCACCAGCAGAGCTGGGGGCGCACCCCTCCACTTT. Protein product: CATSRAGGAPLHF.

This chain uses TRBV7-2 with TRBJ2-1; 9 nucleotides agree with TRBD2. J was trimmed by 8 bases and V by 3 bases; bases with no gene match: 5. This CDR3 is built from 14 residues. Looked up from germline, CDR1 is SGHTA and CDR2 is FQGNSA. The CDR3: CASSFIAGVDEQFF. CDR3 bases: TGTGCCAGCAGCTTTATAGCGGGAGTGGATGAGCAGTTCTTC.

For the CDR3, the DNA is TGTGCCAGCAGTGACCTAGGTAGCGGGGTCAAAGAGACCCAGTACTTC. Translated, it gives CASSDLGSGVKETQYF. The chain is built from TRBV6-1 and TRBJ2-5; 8 positions agree with TRBD2. Germline CDR1 and CDR2: MNHNS and SASEGT. The CDR3 totals 16 residues. The junction had 9 bases not matched to a gene; V was cut back by 3 bases and J by 3 bases.

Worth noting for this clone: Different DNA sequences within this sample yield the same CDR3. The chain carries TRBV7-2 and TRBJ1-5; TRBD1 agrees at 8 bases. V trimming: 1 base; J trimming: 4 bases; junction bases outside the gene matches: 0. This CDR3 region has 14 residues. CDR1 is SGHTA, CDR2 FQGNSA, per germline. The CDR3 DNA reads TGTGCCAGCAGCTTAGGACAGGGGAATCAGCCCCAGCATTTT. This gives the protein CASSLGQGNQPQHF.

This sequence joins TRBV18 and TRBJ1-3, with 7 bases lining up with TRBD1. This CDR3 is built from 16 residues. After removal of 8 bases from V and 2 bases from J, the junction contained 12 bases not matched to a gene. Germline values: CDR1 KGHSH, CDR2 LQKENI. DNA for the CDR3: TGTGCCAGCGTCCGGGATGGACAGGTCGCTGGAAACACCATATATTTT. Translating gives CASVRDGQVAGNTIYF.

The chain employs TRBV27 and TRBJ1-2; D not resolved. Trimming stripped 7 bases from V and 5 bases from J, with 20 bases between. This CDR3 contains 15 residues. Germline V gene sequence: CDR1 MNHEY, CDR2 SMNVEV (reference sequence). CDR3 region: CASTLTAGFGYGYTF. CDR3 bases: TGTGCCAGCACCTTAACCGCGGGTTTTGGGTATGGCTACACCTTC.

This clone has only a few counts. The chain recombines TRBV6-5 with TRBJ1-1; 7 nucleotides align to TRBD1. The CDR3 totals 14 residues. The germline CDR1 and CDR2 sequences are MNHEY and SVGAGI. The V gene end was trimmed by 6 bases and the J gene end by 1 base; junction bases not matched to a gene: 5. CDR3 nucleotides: TGTGCCAGCAGGCGACAGGGACGGAACACTGAAGCTTTCTTT. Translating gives CASRRQGRNTEAFF.

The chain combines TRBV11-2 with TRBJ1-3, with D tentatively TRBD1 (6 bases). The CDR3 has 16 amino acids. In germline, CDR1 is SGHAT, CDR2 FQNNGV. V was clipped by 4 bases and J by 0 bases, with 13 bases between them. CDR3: CASSYQQGDSGNTIYF. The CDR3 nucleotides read TGTGCCAGCAGCTACCAACAGGGTGACTCTGGAAACACCATATATTTT.

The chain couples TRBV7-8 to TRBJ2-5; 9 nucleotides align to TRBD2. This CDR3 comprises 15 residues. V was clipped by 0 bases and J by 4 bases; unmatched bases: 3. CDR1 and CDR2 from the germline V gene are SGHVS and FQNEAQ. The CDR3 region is CASSLAGGRGETQYF. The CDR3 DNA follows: TGTGCCAGCAGCTTAGCCGGCGGGAGGGGAGAGACCCAGTACTTC.

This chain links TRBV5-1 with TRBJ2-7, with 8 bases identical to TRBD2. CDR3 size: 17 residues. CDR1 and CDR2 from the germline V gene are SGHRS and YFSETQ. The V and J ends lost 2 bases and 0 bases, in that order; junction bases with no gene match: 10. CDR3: CASSFFGSGDSSYEQYF. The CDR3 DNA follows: TGCGCCAGCAGCTTTTTTGGTAGCGGGGATAGCTCCTACGAGCAGTACTTC.